This entry describes one T cell receptor (beta chain). The entry originates in a study of blood T cell repertoires in COVID-19. At the level of the study: COVID-19 samples from acute and convalescent phases originated in the United States, Italy and Spain. The analysed material was cDNA or gDNA that came from T cells, B-cell-depleted T cells, or PBMCs.

In the source study's methods: For nucleated cells, counts were estimated from reference gene primer amplification. Measured with immunoSEQ multiplex PCR; TCRdb has only the in-frame clones, and not every one. Clone size and the V and J calls come from that table; the DNA yielded D and trimming. Of fewer than 200,000 clones in the sample, roughly 86% were seen once. The ends lost 0 bases at V and 8 bases at J; junction bases unmatched: 4. CDR1 is LGHNA and CDR2 is YSLEER in the germline V gene. The CDR3 is 15 amino acids. This sequence originates from a man aged 40-55 years who had recovered from COVID-19. The V call is TRBV4-3, the J call TRBJ2-1; 10 nucleotides align to TRBD1. The source material was peripheral blood. The CDR3 sequence: CASSQDGQGDHEQFF. CDR3 in DNA: TGCGCCAGCAGCCAAGACGGACAGGGGGACCATGAGCAGTTCTTC.